The entry below gives a single T cell receptor (beta chain) sequence along with its context. A much larger clone lies a single base off, so this may be a read error. The CDR3 is 12 residues long. The germline CDR1 and CDR2 sequences are SGHAT and FQDESV (reference sequence). The V gene lost 5 bases and the J gene lost 14 bases, with 17 bases spanning the gap. The entry originates in a study of blood T cells in healthy people across ages. A J-beta primer mix and a sample-barcoded 5' primer were used in a second PCR of roughly 7 to 12 cycles. TCRdb analysed the 5' RACE reads with MiXCR anew, one entry per CDR3 protein. The sample holds approximately 800,000 distinct CDR3 sequences; 50% to 65% are singletons and the top ten take approximately 41%.

The receptor comes from a man at least 80 years old in good health. The sample comprised blood. The gene calls are TRBV11-1 and TRBJ2-3, with D maybe TRBD1 (6 bases). CDR3: CASSPGVGDAYF. CDR3 DNA sequence: TGTGCCAGCAGCCCAGGGGTAGGAGACGCGTATTTT.